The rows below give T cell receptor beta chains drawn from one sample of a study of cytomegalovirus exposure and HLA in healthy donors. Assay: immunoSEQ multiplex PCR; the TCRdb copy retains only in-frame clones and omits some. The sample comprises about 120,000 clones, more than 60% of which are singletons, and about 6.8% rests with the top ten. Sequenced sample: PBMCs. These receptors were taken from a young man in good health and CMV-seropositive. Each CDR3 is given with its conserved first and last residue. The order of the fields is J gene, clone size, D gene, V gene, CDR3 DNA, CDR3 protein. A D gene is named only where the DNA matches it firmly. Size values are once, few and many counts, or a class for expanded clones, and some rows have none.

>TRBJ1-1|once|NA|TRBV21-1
TGTGCCAGCAGCCATCCTAGGAACACTGAAGCTTTCTTT
CASSHPRNTEAFF
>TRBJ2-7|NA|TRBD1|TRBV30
TGTGCCTGGAGTGTACCCCAGGGGGCGCGAGAGCAGTACTTC
CAWSVPQGAREQYF
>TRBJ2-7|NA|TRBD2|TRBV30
TGTGCCTGGAGTACCCGTTGGGGACTAGCGATTTCCTACGAGCAGTACTTC
CAWSTRWGLAISYEQYF
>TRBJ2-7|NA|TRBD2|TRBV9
TGTGCCAGCAGCGTAGCTCGAGCGGGGGGACTCGACGAGCAGTACTTC
CASSVARAGGLDEQYF
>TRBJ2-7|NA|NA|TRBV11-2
TGTGCCAGCAGCTTAGTGGGCGGGTCCTACGAGCAGTACTTC
CASSLVGGSYEQYF
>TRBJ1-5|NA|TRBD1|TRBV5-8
TGTGCCAGCAGCCTACTTACGACAGGGGATCAGCCCCAGCATTTT
CASSLLTTGDQPQHF
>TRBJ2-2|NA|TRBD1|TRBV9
TGTGCCAGCAGCGGCAGGGGGAGTAGAGTGGGGGAGCTGTTTTTT
CASSGRGSRVGELFF
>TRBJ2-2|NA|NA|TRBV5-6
TGTGCCAGCAGCCCCCTCCGGACTGCCTCCGGGGAGCTGTTTTTT
CASSPLRTASGELFF
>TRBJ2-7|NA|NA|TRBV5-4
TGTGCCAGCAGCTTGGACAGGAACAACGAGCAGTACTTC
CASSLDRNNEQYF
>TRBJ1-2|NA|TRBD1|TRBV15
TGTGCCACCAGCAGAGACACAGGGGCCTATGGCTACACCTTC
CATSRDTGAYGYTF
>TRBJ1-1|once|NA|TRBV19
TGTGCCAGTATTACAGGGTTTGAAGCTTTCTTT
CASITGFEAFF
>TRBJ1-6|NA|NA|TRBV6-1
TGTGCCAGCAGTGGAGACCTGGAGTCACCCCTCCACTTT
CASSGDLESPLHF
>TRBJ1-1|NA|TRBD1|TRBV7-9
TGTGCCAGCAGCTTAGCCGGGCAGGGGGTAAACACTGAAGCTTTCTTT
CASSLAGQGVNTEAFF
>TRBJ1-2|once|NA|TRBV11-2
TGTGCCAGCAGCTTATCGACGTACAGGGTCGGCTACACCTTC
CASSLSTYRVGYTF
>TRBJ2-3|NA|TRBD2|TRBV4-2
TGTGCCAGCAGCCAGAGGGGACTAGCGGGGTCTAGCACAGATACGCAGTATTTT
CASSQRGLAGSSTDTQYF
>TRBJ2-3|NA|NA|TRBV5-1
TGCGCCAGCAGCTTGATAACAGATACGCAGTATTTT
CASSLITDTQYF
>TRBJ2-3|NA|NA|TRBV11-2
TGTGCCAGCAGCTTAACTAGAGCGGCAGATACGCAGTATTTT
CASSLTRAADTQYF
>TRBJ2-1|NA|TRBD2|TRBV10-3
TGTGCCATCAGTGAGAAGACTAGCGGGGGGCACTACAATGAGCAGTTCTTC
CAISEKTSGGHYNEQFF
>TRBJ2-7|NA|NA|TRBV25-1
TGTGCCAGCAGTGACGACGAGCAGTACTTC
CASSDDEQYF
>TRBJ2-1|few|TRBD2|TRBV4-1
TGCGCCAGCAGCCCTAGCGGGGGGGCCGCCAATGAGCAGTTCTTC
CASSPSGGAANEQFF
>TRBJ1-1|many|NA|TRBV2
TGTGCCAGCAGTGTTAGGGAGGGGGGTGAAGCTTTCTTT
CASSVREGGEAFF
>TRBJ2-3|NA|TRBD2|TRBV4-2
TGTGCCAGCAGCCAAGGACTAGCGACAGATACGCAGTATTTT
CASSQGLATDTQYF
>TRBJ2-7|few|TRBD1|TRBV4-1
TGCGCCAGCAGCCTCGGCCCCGGACAGGGCGGAGAGCAGTACTTC
CASSLGPGQGGEQYF